The present T cell receptor (beta chain) was sequenced within a study of molecular identifiers for immune sequencing clone quantification. Bulk TCR libraries were made with methods that had been previously described and with listed TCR primers. TCRdb independently ran MiXCR on the PCR reads; one entry per CDR3 protein. The table has hundreds of thousands of distinct CDR3 sequences, 24% seen once. Broader study findings: Clones above 20 RNA copies contained over 97% of effector molecules and under 1% of naive molecules. The study reportedly detected spiked Jurkat TCR RNA from one cell among over 950,000 naive cells.

Details on this clonotype: Its target is not known.

Germline loops: CDR1 SEHNR, CDR2 FQNEAQ (reference sequence). This CDR3 spans 14 amino acids. Losses at the gene ends were 5 bases for V and 5 bases for J; bases not matched to a gene: 8. Naive CD8 T cells were sorted as CD8+CD4-CCR7+CD45RA+. Sequencing was carried out using naive CD8+ T cells from blood, with Jurkat cell RNA spiked in. This sample's subset: FACS-sorted CD8+CD4-CCR7+CD45RA+ naive T cells. The V and J genes are TRBV7-9 and TRBJ2-7; 8 bases are a match to TRBD1. This TCR was recovered from a human donor in good health. Some libraries in this study had Jurkat cell RNA spiked in. CDR3 loop: CASSTVTGGDEQYF. DNA for the CDR3: TGTGCCAGCAGCACTGTTACAGGGGGAGACGAGCAGTACTTC.